The 16 T cell receptor beta chains given below trace back to one sample, sequenced in a study of T cell repertoires in cytomegalovirus infection. These receptors have no known antigen. Each CDR3 protein is one row after TCRdb ran MiXCR on the reads. The table lists about 830,000 distinct CDR3 sequences, 30% to 35% of them singletons. Sample: cultured CD8+ T cells from PBMCs, taken from culture after CMV antigen stimulation. All receptors derive from a human donor in good health (CMV status not recorded). Some clones in this sample may be carry-over from other donors' samples.

This clonotype is a singleton in its sample. The junction differs from germline at one of its ends, possibly a read error. The chain carries TRBV6-2 or TRBV6-3 and TRBJ2-3; D call uncertain. The CDR3 has 13 amino acids. Germline CDR1 MNHEY, CDR2 SVGEGT. CDR3 protein: CANSFSRTDTQYF. In DNA form, the CDR3 reads TGTGCCAACAGTTTCTCTAGGACAGATACGCAGTATTTT.

This clonotype was detected many times. This sequence joins TRBV23-1 and TRBJ2-5, with 8 positions matching TRBD1. TRBV23-1 is known as an ORF, though its function is uncertain. The V and J ends lost 3 bases and 2 bases, in that order; junction bases with no gene match: 11. This CDR3 spans 17 amino acids. CDR3 nucleotides: TGCGCCAGCAGTCATTCCCCGGACAGGGAGAAACAAGAGACCCAGTACTTC. Protein sequence: CASSHSPDREKQETQYF.

In this sample, this clonotype turned up a few times. Written as DNA, the CDR3 is TGCAGTGCTAGGGACAGGGGCTATGATGAGCAGTTCTTC. As protein: CSARDRGYDEQFF. This chain uses TRBV20-1 with TRBJ2-1; TRBD1 matches at 9 bases. This CDR3 contains 13 residues. The V and J ends lost 3 bases and 8 bases, in that order; junction bases with no gene match: 5. Per germline, CDR1 DFQATT and CDR2 SNEGSKA (reference sequence).

Only a few counts were recorded for this clonotype. The chain recombines TRBV6-5 with TRBJ2-2; D gene ambiguous. Germline assignment: CDR1 MNHEY and CDR2 SVGAGI. The CDR3 has 12 residues. V lost 8 bases, J lost 4 bases, and 8 bases lay in between. CDR3: CASGLGTGELFF. In DNA form, the CDR3 reads TGTGCCAGCGGATTAGGCACCGGGGAGCTGTTTTTT.

This chain joins TRBV6-5 and TRBJ2-5, with D possibly being TRBD1 (5 bases). CDR1 and CDR2 (germline): MNHEY, SVGAGI. V was cut by 4 bases and J by 5 bases, with 14 bases left in between. CDR3 length equals 14 residues. This CDR3 is CASSSSDSWETQYF. In nucleotides, the CDR3 is TGTGCCAGCAGTTCCTCAGACAGCTGGGAGACCCAGTACTTC.

V and J are TRBV4-3 and TRBJ1-4; D not certain. Germline lookup yields CDR1 LGHNA and CDR2 YSLEER. The CDR3 runs to 15 residues. Trimming pared 2 bases from V and 5 bases from J, leaving 12 bases between. The CDR3: CASSQSGSANEKLFF. Here the CDR3 DNA reads TGCGCCAGCAGCCAATCGGGGTCCGCGAATGAAAAACTGTTTTTT.

The chain carries TRBV11-2 and TRBJ2-7; D is unclear. V lost 2 bases, J lost 5 bases, and 10 bases lay in between. The CDR3 contains 13 residues. Germline CDR1 is SGHAT and CDR2 is FQNNGV. The CDR3 is CASSLWNIDEQYF. The CDR3 DNA follows: TGTGCCAGCAGCTTATGGAACATCGACGAGCAGTACTTC.

This clonotype came up many times. This chain uses TRBV7-2 with TRBJ2-1, with a possible D match to TRBD2 (5 bases). V lost 5 bases and J lost 7, with 18 bases in between. CDR3 length: 15 residues. Germline lookup yields CDR1 SGHTA and CDR2 FQGNSA. This CDR3 is CASSLAGLSGNEQFF. The CDR3 nucleotides are TGTGCCAGCAGCCTGGCGGGTTTGAGCGGAAATGAGCAGTTCTTC.

This clonotype was seen only a few times. The rearrangement uses TRBV6-1 and TRBJ1-1; 7 bases line up with TRBD1. This CDR3 is built from 14 residues. The V segment lost 3 bases and the J segment 5 bases; nucleotides outside the gene matches: 6. From germline, CDR1 is MNHNS and CDR2 SASEGT. The CDR3 loop is CASSENRGSTEAFF. In DNA form, the CDR3 reads TGTGCCAGCAGTGAGAACAGGGGATCTACTGAAGCTTTCTTT.

In its sample, this clonotype was seen many times. The V gene is TRBV11-2, the J gene TRBJ2-1; 14 positions match TRBD2. The junction had 9 bases not matched to a gene; V was cut back by 5 bases and J by 6 bases. The germline V gene has CDR1 SGHAT and CDR2 FQNNGV. This CDR3 region has 17 residues. The CDR3 is CASSATSGGDRLNEQFF. CDR3 DNA: TGTGCCAGCAGCGCGACTAGCGGGGGGGATCGCCTCAATGAGCAGTTCTTC.

This clonotype was detected only a few times. This chain uses TRBV19 with TRBJ1-2, with D possibly matching TRBD1 (5 bases). Per germline, CDR1 LNHDA and CDR2 SQIVND (reference sequence). The V end was cut by 1 base, the J end by 4 bases, with 13 bases between. The CDR3 is 15 residues long. CDR3 sequence (DNA): TGTGCCAGTAGTATAGTCGAGGGGAGGACCTATGGCTACACCTTC. Encoded protein: CASSIVEGRTYGYTF.

A remark on this clonotype: One end of the junction does not line up with germline, which may come from a read error. The genes are TRBV7-6 and TRBJ1-6, with TRBD1 matching over 7 bases. From germline, CDR1 is SGHVS and CDR2 FNYEAQ. This CDR3 comprises 14 residues. CDR3 region: CASSATGWGSPLHF. CDR3 DNA: TGTGCTAGCAGCGCGACAGGGTGGGGTTCACCCCTCCACTTT.

The sample holds one count of this clonotype. Being one base from a much bigger clone, this may be a read error. The chain is built from TRBV28 and TRBJ1-1, with unresolved D. Trimming cost V 6 bases and J 1 base, with 6 bases left between them. The CDR3 is 12 amino acids. Germline lookup yields CDR1 MDHEN and CDR2 SYDVKM. This CDR3 reads CASRPANTEAFF. The CDR3 DNA follows: TGTGCCAGCAGGCCAGCGAACACTGAAGCTTTCTTT.

This sequence joins TRBV11-3 and TRBJ2-1, with 12 bases that match TRBD2. Germline CDR1 and CDR2: SGHNT and YENEEA. Germline trimming cut 5 bases from V and 6 bases from J; bases unmatched to any gene: 8. CDR3 length: 16 amino acids. Here the CDR3 DNA reads TGTGCCAGCAGCCCATGGACTAGCGGGGATGGCAATGAGCAGTTCTTC. It translates to CASSPWTSGDGNEQFF.

The chain joins TRBV6-5 to TRBJ1-2; no reliable D call. Trimming took 2 bases from V and 4 from J, leaving 11 bases between them. CDR1 and CDR2 from the germline V gene are MNHEY and SVGAGI. This CDR3 comprises 14 residues. CDR3 DNA: TGTGCCAGCAGTTACGGCGGGCACAGCTATGGCTACACCTTC. Amino acids: CASSYGGHSYGYTF.

This clonotype was seen only a few times. V usage is TRBV7-6 and J usage is TRBJ1-5, with no clear D. CDR1 and CDR2 from the germline V gene are SGHVS and FNYEAQ. Between the trimmed V and J ends, which lost 4 bases and 3 bases, there was a span of 7 bases. This CDR3 region has 13 residues. The CDR3 protein is CASSSEVNQPQHF. The DNA of the CDR3 is TGTGCCAGCAGCTCAGAAGTCAATCAGCCCCAGCATTTT.